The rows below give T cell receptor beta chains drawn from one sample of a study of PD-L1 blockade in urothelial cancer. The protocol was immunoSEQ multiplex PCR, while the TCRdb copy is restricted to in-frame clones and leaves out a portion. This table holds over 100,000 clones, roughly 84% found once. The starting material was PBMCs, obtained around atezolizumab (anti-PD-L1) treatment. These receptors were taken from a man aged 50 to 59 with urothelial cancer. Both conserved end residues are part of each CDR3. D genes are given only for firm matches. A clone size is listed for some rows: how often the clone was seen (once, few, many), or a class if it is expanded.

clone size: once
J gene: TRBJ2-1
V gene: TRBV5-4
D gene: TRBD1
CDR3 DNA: TGTGCCAGCAGCTTAACAGGGGGCTATGAGCAGTTCTTC
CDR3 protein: CASSLTGGYEQFF

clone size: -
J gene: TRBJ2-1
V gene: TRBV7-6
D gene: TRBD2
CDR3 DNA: TGTGCCAGCAGCCATAGTGCGGGAGGGGGTAATGAGCAGTTCTTC
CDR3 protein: CASSHSAGGGNEQFF

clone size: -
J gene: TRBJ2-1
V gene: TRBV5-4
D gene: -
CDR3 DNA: TGTGCCAGCAGCCCAAAGCCACCGGGCTCCTACAATGAGCAGTTCTTC
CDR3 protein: CASSPKPPGSYNEQFF

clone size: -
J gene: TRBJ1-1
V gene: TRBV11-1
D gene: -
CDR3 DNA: TGTGCCAGCAGCTTACGGGGGAATGAAGCTTTCTTT
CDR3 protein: CASSLRGNEAFF

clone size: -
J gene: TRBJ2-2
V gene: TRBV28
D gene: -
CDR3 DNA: TGTGCCAGCAGGTCCCCCCGGAGGAACACCGGGGAGCTGTTTTTT
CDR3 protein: CASRSPRRNTGELFF

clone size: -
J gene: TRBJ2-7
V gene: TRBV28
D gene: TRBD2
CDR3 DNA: TGTGCCAGCAGCCGAGGCGGGAGTCTTTTCTACGAGCAGTACTTC
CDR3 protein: CASSRGGSLFYEQYF

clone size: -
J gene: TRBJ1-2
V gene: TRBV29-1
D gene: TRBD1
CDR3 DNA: TGCAGCGTTGCCCCTGGGACAGGGGAGAATGGCTACACCTTC
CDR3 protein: CSVAPGTGENGYTF

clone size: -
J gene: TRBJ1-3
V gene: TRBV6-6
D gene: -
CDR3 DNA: TGTGCCAGCAGTATACGGGGAGGGTGGTCTGGAAACACCATATATTTT
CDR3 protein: CASSIRGGWSGNTIYF

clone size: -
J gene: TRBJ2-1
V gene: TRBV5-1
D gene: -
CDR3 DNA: TGCGCCAGCAGCTTCTCTAGCGCCAGCTCCTACAATGAGCAGTTCTTC
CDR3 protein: CASSFSSASSYNEQFF

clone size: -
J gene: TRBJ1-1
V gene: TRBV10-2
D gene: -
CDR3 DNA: TGCGCCAGCAGTGCGACAGCGAACACTGAAGCTTTCTTT
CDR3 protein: CASSATANTEAFF

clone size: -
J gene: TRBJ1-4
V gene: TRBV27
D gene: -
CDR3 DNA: TGTGCCAGCAGTTTACAGGCCACTAATGAAAAACTGTTTTTT
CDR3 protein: CASSLQATNEKLFF

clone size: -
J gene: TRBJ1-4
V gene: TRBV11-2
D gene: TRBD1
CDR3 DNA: TGTGCCAGCAGCTTATCTACCGCAGGGGGGACTAATGAAAAACTGTTTTTT
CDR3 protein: CASSLSTAGGTNEKLFF

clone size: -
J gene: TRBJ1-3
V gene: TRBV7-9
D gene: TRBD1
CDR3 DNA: TGTGCCAGCAGCGCGCCGGGACAGTCGTCCGCCTCTGGAAACACCATATATTTT
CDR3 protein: CASSAPGQSSASGNTIYF

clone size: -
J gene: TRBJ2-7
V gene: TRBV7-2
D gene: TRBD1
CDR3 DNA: TGTGCCAGCAGCTTAGAGGTACAGGGGGCGTACGAGCAGTACTTC
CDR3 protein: CASSLEVQGAYEQYF

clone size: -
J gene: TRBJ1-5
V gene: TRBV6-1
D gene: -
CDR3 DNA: TGTGCCAGCAGTGAAAGCAGGGGTCAGCCCCAGCATTTT
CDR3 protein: CASSESRGQPQHF

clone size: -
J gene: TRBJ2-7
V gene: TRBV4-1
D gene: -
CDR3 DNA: TGCGCCAGCAGCCAAGATCCGTCAGGGAAGGGCTACGAGCAGTACTTC
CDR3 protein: CASSQDPSGKGYEQYF

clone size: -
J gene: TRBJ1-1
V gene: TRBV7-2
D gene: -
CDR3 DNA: TGTGCCAGCAGCTTATCAGTAGGGGTTAACACTGAAGCTTTCTTT
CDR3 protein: CASSLSVGVNTEAFF

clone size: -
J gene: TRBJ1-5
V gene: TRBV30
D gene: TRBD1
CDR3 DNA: TGTGCCTGGGGGACAGGGGTCAATCAGCCCCAGCATTTT
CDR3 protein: CAWGTGVNQPQHF

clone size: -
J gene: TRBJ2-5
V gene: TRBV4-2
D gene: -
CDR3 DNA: TGTGCCAGCAGCCAGGAAAAGGGAGGCGGATCAGGGGAGACCCAGTACTTC
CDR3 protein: CASSQEKGGGSGETQYF

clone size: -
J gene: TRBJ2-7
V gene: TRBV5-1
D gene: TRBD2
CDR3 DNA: TGCGCCAGCAGCTCCCCAGCGGGGGCGGGAGGGATTATCTACGAGCAGTACTTC
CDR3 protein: CASSSPAGAGGIIYEQYF

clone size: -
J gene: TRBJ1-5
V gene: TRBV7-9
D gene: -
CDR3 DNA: TGTGCCAGCAGCTTAGATGGAGTCGCCAATCAGCCCCAGCATTTT
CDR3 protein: CASSLDGVANQPQHF

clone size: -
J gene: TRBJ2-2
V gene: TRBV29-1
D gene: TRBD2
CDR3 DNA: TGCAGCGGATCTAGCGGGAGGGTTGGCACCGGGGAGCTGTTTTTT
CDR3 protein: CSGSSGRVGTGELFF

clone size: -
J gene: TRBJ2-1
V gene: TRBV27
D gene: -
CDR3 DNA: TGTGCCAGCAGTTTATCGGCCGGACTGGCGGAGCAGTTCTTC
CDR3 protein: CASSLSAGLAEQFF

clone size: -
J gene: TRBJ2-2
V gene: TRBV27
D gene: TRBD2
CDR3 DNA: TGTGCCAGCAGTTCAACACCCGGGCTAGCGGGGGCAGTGTCCGGGGAGCTGTTTTTT
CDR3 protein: CASSSTPGLAGAVSGELFF

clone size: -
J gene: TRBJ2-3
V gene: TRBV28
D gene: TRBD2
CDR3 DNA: TGTGCCAGCAGTTCCTGGACTAGCTCTAGCACAGATACGCAGTATTTT
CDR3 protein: CASSSWTSSSTDTQYF

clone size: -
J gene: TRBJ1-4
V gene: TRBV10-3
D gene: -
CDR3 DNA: TGTGCCGTTCGACTCCCGAGCAGACCTAATGAAAAACTGTTTTTT
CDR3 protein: CAVRLPSRPNEKLFF

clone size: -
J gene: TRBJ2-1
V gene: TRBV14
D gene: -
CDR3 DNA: TGTGCCAGCAGCCACGGACTCCCGGTGAATGAGCAGTTCTTC
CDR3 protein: CASSHGLPVNEQFF

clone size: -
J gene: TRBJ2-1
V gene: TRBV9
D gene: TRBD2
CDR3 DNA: TGTGCCAGCAGCGTTACCGGGACTAGCGGACCATATAACCACAATGAGCAGTTCTTC
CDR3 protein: CASSVTGTSGPYNHNEQFF

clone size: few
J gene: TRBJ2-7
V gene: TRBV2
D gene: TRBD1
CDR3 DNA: TGTGCCAGCAGTGGGGACAGCGCACTCTACGAGCAGTACTTC
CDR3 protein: CASSGDSALYEQYF

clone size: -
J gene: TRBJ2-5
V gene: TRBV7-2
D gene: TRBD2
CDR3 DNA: TGTGCCAGCAGCATCACTAGCGGGGGTAACCAAGAGACCCAGTACTTC
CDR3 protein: CASSITSGGNQETQYF

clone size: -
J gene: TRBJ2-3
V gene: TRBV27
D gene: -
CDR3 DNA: TGTGCCAGCAGCCGGAGCGGAATCCCCACAGATACGCAGTATTTT
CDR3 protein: CASSRSGIPTDTQYF

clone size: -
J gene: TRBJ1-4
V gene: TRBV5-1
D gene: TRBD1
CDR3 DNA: TGCGCCAGCAGCGCCGGACAGGGGGTGAGGGAAAAACTGTTTTTT
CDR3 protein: CASSAGQGVREKLFF

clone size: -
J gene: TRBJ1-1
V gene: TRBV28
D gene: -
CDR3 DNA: TGTGCCAGCAGCGCCCCCCATAGTGGGAGCACTGAAGCTTTCTTT
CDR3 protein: CASSAPHSGSTEAFF

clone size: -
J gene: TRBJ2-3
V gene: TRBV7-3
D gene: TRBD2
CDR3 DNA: TGTGCCAGCAGCCCTAGCGGGGGGAGCACAGATACGCAGTATTTT
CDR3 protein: CASSPSGGSTDTQYF

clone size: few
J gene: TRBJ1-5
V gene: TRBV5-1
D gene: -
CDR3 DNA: TGCGCCAGCTCTACAGGGTCGGACAATCAGCCCCAGCATTTT
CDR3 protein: CASSTGSDNQPQHF

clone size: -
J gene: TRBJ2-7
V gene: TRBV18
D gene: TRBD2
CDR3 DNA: TGTGCCAGCTCACCTGGGACTAGCGGGACCCACGAGCAGTACTTC
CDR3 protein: CASSPGTSGTHEQYF

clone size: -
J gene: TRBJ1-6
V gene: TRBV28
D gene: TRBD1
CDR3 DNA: TGTGCCAGCACCACGTCCGATGGGACAGGGAGAGGTCTTATGAATTCACCCCTCCACTTT
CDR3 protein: CASTTSDGTGRGLMNSPLHF

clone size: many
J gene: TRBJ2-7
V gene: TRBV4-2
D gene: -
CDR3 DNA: TGTGCCAGCAGCCAAGAACCCAGAGGGAGCTCCTACGAGCAGTACTTC
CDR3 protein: CASSQEPRGSSYEQYF

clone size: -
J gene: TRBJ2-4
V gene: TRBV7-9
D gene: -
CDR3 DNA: TGTGCCAGCAGCCCTGATGGGGGGGCCAAAAACATTCAGTACTTC
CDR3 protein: CASSPDGGAKNIQYF

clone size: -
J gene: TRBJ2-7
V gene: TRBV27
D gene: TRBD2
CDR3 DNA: TGTGCCAGCAGTCTTGATCCGGGAGGGGCCTACGAGCAGTACTTC
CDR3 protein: CASSLDPGGAYEQYF

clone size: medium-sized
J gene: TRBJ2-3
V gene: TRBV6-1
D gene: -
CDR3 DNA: TGTGCCAGCAACCTCGGTAGCGGCACAGATACGCAGTATTTT
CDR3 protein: CASNLGSGTDTQYF

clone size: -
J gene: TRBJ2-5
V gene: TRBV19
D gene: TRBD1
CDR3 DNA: TGTGCCAGCGACAGGGCGTACCAAGAGACCCAGTACTTC
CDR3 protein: CASDRAYQETQYF

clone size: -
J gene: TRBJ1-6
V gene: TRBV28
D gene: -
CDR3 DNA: TGTGCCAGCACGGCGGGCCGAGGTAATTCACCCCTCCACTTT
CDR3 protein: CASTAGRGNSPLHF

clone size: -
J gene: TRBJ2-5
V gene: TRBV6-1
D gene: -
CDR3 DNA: TGTGCCAGCACCGAGTCGACAGACCAAGAGACCCAGTACTTC
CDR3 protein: CASTESTDQETQYF

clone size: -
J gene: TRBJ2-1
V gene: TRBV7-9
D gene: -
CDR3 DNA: TGTGCCAGCAGCTTAGTAGGTAGGAGTCATGAGCAGTTCTTC
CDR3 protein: CASSLVGRSHEQFF

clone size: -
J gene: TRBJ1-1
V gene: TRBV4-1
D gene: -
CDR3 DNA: TGCGCCAGCAGCCGAGGACGTCCCGGGGATACTGAAGCTTTCTTT
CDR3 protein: CASSRGRPGDTEAFF

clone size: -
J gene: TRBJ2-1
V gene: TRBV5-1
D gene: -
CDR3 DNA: TGCGCCAGCAGCTCAGGGGAACCCTACAATGAGCAGTTCTTC
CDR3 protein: CASSSGEPYNEQFF

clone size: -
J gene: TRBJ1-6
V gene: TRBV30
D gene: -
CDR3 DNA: TGTGCCGGTCAAGGCGCAGGGCGGAATTCACCCCTCCACTTT
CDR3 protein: CAGQGAGRNSPLHF

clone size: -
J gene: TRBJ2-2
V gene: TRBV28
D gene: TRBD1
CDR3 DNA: TGTGCCAGCAGCCTGGACAGGGGGCATAGCACCGGGGAGCTGTTTTTT
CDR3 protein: CASSLDRGHSTGELFF

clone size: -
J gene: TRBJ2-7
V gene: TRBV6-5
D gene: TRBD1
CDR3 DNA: TGTGCCAGCAGTTACAAGGGACAGAGCTACGAGCAGTACTTC
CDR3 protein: CASSYKGQSYEQYF

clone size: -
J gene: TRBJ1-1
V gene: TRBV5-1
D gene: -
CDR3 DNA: TGCGCCACCCAACGAGACCCAGGCACTGAAGCTTTCTTT
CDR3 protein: CATQRDPGTEAFF

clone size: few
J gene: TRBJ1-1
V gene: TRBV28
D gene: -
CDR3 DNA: TGTGCCAGCTGGGAGGGGGAGGCTTTCTTT
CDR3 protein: CASWEGEAFF

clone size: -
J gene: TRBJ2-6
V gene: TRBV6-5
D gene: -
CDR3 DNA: TGTGCCAGCCGCAGGGTTGGGGCCAACGTCCTGACTTTC
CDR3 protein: CASRRVGANVLTF